This T cell receptor beta chain was profiled in a study of cytomegalovirus exposure and HLA in healthy donors. General study results and limits: A later analysis, which compared TCR beta chains of equal frequency, found the HLA-associated ones more clonally expanded. Across donors, most TCRs were seen rarely, yet some public ones were widespread. Follow-up analysis found HLA locus-dependent TCR association rates, highest for DRB1 and lowest for HLA-C.

Trimming stripped 2 bases from V and 5 bases from J, with 6 bases between. Looked up from germline, CDR1 is GTSNPN and CDR2 is SVGIG (reference sequence). The CDR3 consists of 11 residues. For this donor, CMV serostatus was not recorded. As for this clone: Its antigen is as yet unknown.

Primers: 60 Vbeta forward and 13 Jbeta reverse. Here immunoSEQ multiplex PCR was the method, and the copy in TCRdb shows in-frame clones only, minus some. The sample consists of fewer than 150,000 clones, 77% of them appearing once. This clonotype was sampled from a human donor in good health. The chain links TRBV30 to TRBJ1-2, with D possibly TRBD1 on 5 matching bases. Sequenced sample: PBMCs. CDR3 sequence reads: CAWSKGYGYTF. The DNA of the CDR3 is TGTGCCTGGAGTAAGGGGTATGGCTACACCTTC.